Listed here are 18 T cell receptor beta chains from one sample, sequenced in a study of blood T cell repertoires in COVID-19. Sequencing used immunoSEQ multiplex PCR; TCRdb keeps in-frame clones, though not all of them. This table holds fewer than 350,000 clones, 88% found once. The sequencing input was PBMCs or T cells enriched from blood (not recorded which). Receptor source: a young woman who had recovered from COVID-19.

CDR3 in DNA: TGTGCCAGCAGCCAAGAACCAGGGAATCGCGGAAACACCATATATTTT. It translates to CASSQEPGNRGNTIYF. V usage is TRBV3-1 (or the pseudogene TRBV3-2) and J usage is TRBJ1-3; D may be TRBD1 (5 bases). This CDR3 has 16 residues. CDR1 LGHDT and CDR2 YNNKEL come from the germline V gene (reference sequence). V lost 0 bases, J lost 4 bases, and 13 bases lay in between.

The genes are TRBV10-3 and TRBJ1-1; 7 nucleotides line up with TRBD1. The J segment lost 4 bases and the V segment lost 0 bases, leaving 5 bases of the junction unmatched. This CDR3 region has 15 residues. The germline CDR1 and CDR2 sequences are ENHRY and SYGVKD. For the CDR3, the DNA is TGTGCCATCAGTGAGTCGATGCAGGGGGGCACTGAAGCTTTCTTT. This sequence encodes CAISESMQGGTEAFF.

The V call is TRBV30, the J call TRBJ2-2; 7 bases are shared with TRBD2. With 2 bases clipped from V and 4 bases from J, the junction kept 13 bases outside the gene matches. Germline loops: CDR1 GTSNPN, CDR2 SVGIG (reference sequence). The CDR3 is 17 residues long. CDR3 region: CAWSRPGGLRGTGELFF. For the CDR3, the DNA is TGTGCCTGGAGTAGACCGGGAGGCCTTCGGGGCACCGGGGAGCTGTTTTTT.

This clone was recorded once. This chain joins TRBV5-1 and TRBJ1-3; a possible D gene is TRBD1 (6 bases). Trimming removed 1 base from V and 2 bases from J, with 19 bases in between. CDR1 and CDR2 from the germline V gene are SGHRS and YFSETQ. The CDR3 is 18 residues long. The CDR3 DNA reads as TGCGCCAGCAGCTTGTCCGGCTCCGGGACATCCCCTGGAAACACCATATATTTT. This sequence encodes CASSLSGSGTSPGNTIYF.

V is TRBV7-9 and J is TRBJ1-1; tentatively, D is TRBD1 (5 bases). The germline CDR1 and CDR2 sequences are SEHNR and FQNEAQ (reference sequence). The CDR3 length is 17 residues. Trimming removed 1 base at V and 3 bases at J, with 18 bases between. The CDR3 protein is CASSLDRFLGVDTEAFF. CDR3 nucleotide sequence: TGTGCCAGCAGCTTAGATCGATTCTTAGGGGTGGACACTGAAGCTTTCTTT.

The chain employs TRBV18 and TRBJ1-3, with TRBD1 matching over 7 bases. This CDR3 comprises 15 residues. Looked up from germline, CDR1 is KGHSH and CDR2 is LQKENI. Trimming cost V 3 bases and J 4 bases; bases outside gene matches: 6. The CDR3 spells CASSPASGQGNTIYF. Here the CDR3 DNA reads TGTGCCAGCTCACCGGCCTCGGGACAGGGAAACACCATATATTTT.

This chain joins TRBV6-5 and TRBJ1-3; D possibly corresponds to TRBD1 (6 bases). CDR1 and CDR2 from the germline V gene are MNHEY and SVGAGI. CDR3 length: 15 amino acids. V shed 4 bases and J shed 0 bases, with 10 bases lying between them. The CDR3 reads CASSSTGSSGNTIYF. For the CDR3, the DNA is TGTGCCAGCAGTTCGACAGGCAGCTCTGGAAACACCATATATTTT.

The rearrangement joins TRBV24-1 to TRBJ1-1; 7 nucleotides match TRBD1. CDR1 is KGHDR, CDR2 SFDVKD, per germline. The CDR3 has 14 residues. V was clipped by 3 bases and J by 4 bases; unmatched bases: 4. CDR3 coding DNA: TGTGCCACCAGTGATGGCGGGACAGTCACTGAAGCTTTCTTT. Translating gives CATSDGGTVTEAFF.

CDR3 DNA: TGTGCCACCAGTGCTAGTCGGACCGGGGAGCTGTTTTTT. This encodes CATSASRTGELFF. The chain recombines TRBV24-1 with TRBJ2-2; unclear D gene. V was pared by 5 bases and J by 5 bases, with 8 bases between. The V gene's germline CDR1 is KGHDR and CDR2 SFDVKD. CDR3 length equals 13 residues.

This clone was seen more than once but under ten times. V and J are TRBV5-6 and TRBJ1-1, with a possible D match to TRBD1 (5 bases). The germline CDR1 and CDR2 sequences are SGHDT and YYEEEE. The CDR3 consists of 14 residues. The V gene lost 6 bases and the J gene lost 5 bases, with 17 bases spanning the gap. The CDR3 loop is CASTLGPSRTEAFF. The CDR3 DNA follows: TGTGCCAGCACCCTGGGGCCCTCGAGGACTGAAGCTTTCTTT.

The chain employs TRBV7-2 and TRBJ2-1, with D perhaps TRBD1 (6 bases). The CDR3 consists of 14 residues. The ends were cut back, 6 bases at V and 4 bases at J, with 13 bases in the middle. CDR1 is SGHTA, CDR2 FQGNSA, per germline. In DNA form, the CDR3 reads TGTGCCAGCAGAAATTGGGACAAGTACAATGAGCAGTTCTTC. Protein sequence: CASRNWDKYNEQFF.

The chain has TRBV7-6 and TRBJ1-1; D remains ambiguous. From germline, CDR1 is SGHVS and CDR2 FNYEAQ. The V gene lost 0 bases and the J gene lost 2 bases, with 7 bases spanning the gap. The CDR3 loop spans 14 amino acids. The CDR3 reads CASSLAPVNTEAFF. The CDR3 DNA sequence: TGTGCCAGCAGCTTAGCGCCGGTTAACACTGAAGCTTTCTTT. Full variable domain (rest looked up from reference TRBV7-6 and TRBJ1-1): GAGVSQSPRYKVTKRGQDVALRCDPISGHVSLYWYRQALGQGPEFLTYFNYEAQQDKSGLPNDRFSAERPEGSISTLTIQRTEQRDSAMYRCASSLAPVNTEAFFGQGTRLTVV.

This chain connects TRBV2 to TRBJ2-1, with a tentative D call TRBD1 (5 bases). Looked up from germline, CDR1 is SNHLY and CDR2 is FYNNEI. Trimming took off 7 bases at V and 4 bases at J, with 8 bases between the two ends. The CDR3 runs to 12 residues. The CDR3 loop is CASTGIYNEQFF. The CDR3 DNA is TGTGCCAGCACAGGGATATACAATGAGCAGTTCTTC.

This sequence joins TRBV25-1 and TRBJ1-3; D remains unclear. There are 11 residues in the CDR3. Germline V lookup: CDR1 MGHDK, CDR2 SYGVNS. V lost 8 bases, J lost 2 bases, and 4 bases lay in between. The CDR3 loop is CASETGNTIYF. The CDR3 DNA reads as TGTGCCAGCGAGACTGGAAACACCATATATTTT.

The chain carries TRBV19 and TRBJ1-1, with D perhaps matching TRBD1 (5 bases). V was pared by 3 bases and J by 2 bases, with 16 bases between. This CDR3 region has 16 residues. The V gene's germline CDR1 is LNHDA and CDR2 SQIVND (reference sequence). CDR3 bases: TGTGCCAGTAGTATGTACGACAGCGGGACCAACACTGAAGCTTTCTTT. As protein: CASSMYDSGTNTEAFF. The entire variable domain, with the rest obtained from reference TRBV19 and TRBJ1-1, is as follows: DGGITQSPKYLFRKEGQNVTLSCEQNLNHDAMYWYRQDPGQGLRLIYYSQIVNDFQKGDIAEGYSVSREKKESFPLTVTSAQKNPTAFYLCASSMYDSGTNTEAFFGQGTRLTVV.

The chain recombines TRBV10-1 with TRBJ1-4; the match to TRBD1 covers 7 bases. Germline CDR1 is WNHNN and CDR2 is SYGVQD (reference sequence). CDR3 length equals 14 residues. V lost 6 bases and J lost 7; bases outside the gene matches: 8. The CDR3 DNA reads TGCGCCAGCAGGAGCACAGGGGACAGTGAAAAACTGTTTTTT. Protein product: CASRSTGDSEKLFF.

The gene calls are TRBV5-1 and TRBJ2-2; 9 positions agree with TRBD1. CDR3 length: 16 residues. Germline V gene data show CDR1 as SGHRS and CDR2 as YFSETQ. V was pared by 2 bases and J by 4 bases, with 6 bases of the junction left unmatched. The CDR3 is CASSLSDRGLTGELFF. CDR3 bases: TGCGCCAGCAGCTTATCGGACAGGGGTCTCACCGGGGAGCTGTTTTTT.

This sequence joins TRBV27 and TRBJ2-5, with D possibly being TRBD1 (5 bases). Germline CDR1 reads MNHEY; CDR2 reads SMNVEV (reference sequence). The CDR3 length is 14 residues. V was clipped by 4 bases and J by 2 bases, with 11 bases between them. The CDR3 reads CASSSARVQETQYF. The CDR3 nucleotides are TGTGCCAGCAGTTCTGCCAGGGTTCAAGAGACCCAGTACTTC.